The 29 T cell receptor beta chains given below trace back to one sample, sequenced in a study of cytomegalovirus exposure and HLA in healthy donors. PCR was performed using 60 Vbeta and 13 Jbeta primers. Here immunoSEQ multiplex PCR was the method, and the copy in TCRdb shows in-frame clones only, minus some. Here the sample spans fewer than 200,000 clones, 75% to 85% being singletons. Sequencing input: PBMCs. These receptors all stem from a woman in her thirties in good health and CMV-seronegative.

The V and J genes are TRBV19 and TRBJ1-5; no firm D call. The V end lost 2 bases, the J end lost 3 bases, and 5 bases lay between the germline ends. The CDR3 is 13 amino acids. CDR1 and CDR2 (germline): LNHDA, SQIVND (reference sequence). CDR3 bases: TGTGCCAGTAGTATAAACAACAATCAGCCCCAGCATTTT. Its protein product is CASSINNNQPQHF.

V gene TRBV2 combines with J gene TRBJ2-3; 8 positions match TRBD1. Germline CDR1 is SNHLY and CDR2 is FYNNEI. The CDR3 runs 15 residues. V trimming: 2 bases; J trimming: 4 bases; junction bases outside the gene matches: 5. The DNA of the CDR3 is TGTGCCAGCAGTGAATTACAGGGGGTTCCAGATACGCAGTATTTT. It translates to CASSELQGVPDTQYF.

The CDR3 loop is CASSAREMNTEAFF. DNA for the CDR3: TGTGCCAGCAGTGCTAGAGAAATGAACACTGAAGCTTTCTTT. J is TRBJ1-1 and V is TRBV6-4; D unclear. Germline CDR1 and CDR2: MRHNA and SNTAGT. The V end was cut by 4 bases, the J end by 0 bases, with 9 bases between. CDR3 size: 14 residues.

This chain joins TRBV28 and TRBJ2-7, with D maybe TRBD1 (6 bases). The germline V gene encodes CDR1 MDHEN and CDR2 SYDVKM. V was shortened by 6 bases and J by 3 bases, with 9 bases between the two germline ends. The CDR3 contains 12 residues. This CDR3 reads CASRDSYYEQYF. The CDR3 nucleotides read TGTGCCAGCAGGGACAGCTACTACGAGCAGTACTTC.

V and J are TRBV5-4 and TRBJ1-4; D is undetermined. The CDR3 loop spans 15 amino acids. Trimming took off 4 bases at V and 3 bases at J, with 13 bases between the two ends. Germline assignment: CDR1 SGHNT and CDR2 YYREEE (reference sequence). Here the CDR3 reads CASSRGETSNEKLFF. In DNA, the CDR3 is TGTGCCAGCAGCCGGGGTGAAACATCTAATGAAAAACTGTTTTTT.

The chain combines TRBV18 with TRBJ2-7, with D possibly being TRBD2 (6 bases). Germline CDR1 and CDR2: KGHSH and LQKENI. V was pared by 4 bases and J by 2 bases, with 24 bases between. The CDR3 contains 18 residues. In nucleotides, the CDR3 is TGTGCCAGCTCACGGATCCGGGTCTTGCGGGAACCTACCTACGAGCAGTACTTC. Translated, it gives CASSRIRVLREPTYEQYF.

The chain recombines TRBV11-1 with TRBJ2-5; 9 bases align to TRBD1. Germline lookup yields CDR1 SGHAT and CDR2 FQDESV (reference sequence). The CDR3 has 15 residues. V trimming: 3 bases; J trimming: 5 bases; junction bases outside the gene matches: 7. The CDR3 is CASSFIGTGRETQYF. The CDR3 DNA reads TGTGCCAGCAGCTTTATCGGGACAGGGCGGGAGACCCAGTACTTC.

The gene calls are TRBV5-1 and TRBJ2-6, with D perhaps TRBD1 (5 bases). Germline values: CDR1 SGHRS, CDR2 YFSETQ. The V gene lost 3 bases and the J gene lost 0 bases, with 13 bases spanning the gap. The CDR3 loop spans 17 amino acids. The CDR3 loop reads CASSSERQSSGANVLTF. CDR3 in DNA: TGCGCCAGCAGCTCGGAGAGACAGAGCTCTGGGGCCAACGTCCTGACTTTC. Full variable domain (missing parts from reference TRBV5-1 and TRBJ2-6): KAGVTQTPRYLIKTRGQQVTLSCSPISGHRSVSWYQQTPGQGLQFLFEYFSETQRNKGNFPGRFSGRQFSNSRSEMNVSTLELGDSALYLCASSSERQSSGANVLTFGAGSRLTVL.

The count of this clone is one. The J gene is TRBJ1-2, the V gene TRBV10-1, with D perhaps matching TRBD1 (5 bases). The CDR3 contains 13 residues. Trimming removed 6 bases at V and 4 bases at J, with 12 bases between. Germline CDR1 reads WNHNN; CDR2 reads SYGVQD (reference sequence). The CDR3 DNA is TGCGCCAGCAGCCCGGACATGACCTATGGCTACACCTTC. It codes for CASSPDMTYGYTF.

The DNA for the CDR3 is TGTGCCAACTATATGGTCGGGACTAGCGGGATCCCGAGCTCCTACGAGCAGTACTTC. It codes for CANYMVGTSGIPSSYEQYF. The rearrangement uses TRBV5-8 and TRBJ2-7; 13 bases line up with TRBD2. The CDR3 loop spans 19 amino acids. CDR1 and CDR2 from the germline V gene are SGHTS and YDEGEE. V dropped 9 bases and J dropped 0; count of bases not matched to a gene: 18. The full variable domain, in which reference TRBV5-8 and TRBJ2-7 provide the parts outside the CDR3, is EAGVTQSPTHLIKTRGQQATLRCSPISGHTSVYWYQQALGLGLQFLLWYDEGEERNRGNFPPRFSGRQFPNYSSELNVNALELEDSALYLCANYMVGTSGIPSSYEQYFGPGTRLTVT.

V is TRBV5-1 and J is TRBJ1-4; 7 bases are shared with TRBD1. Germline CDR1 reads SGHRS; CDR2 reads YFSETQ. Trimming removed 5 bases from V and 2 bases from J; junction bases left unmatched: 6. The CDR3 contains 15 residues. The chain's CDR3 is CASSMTGFTNEKLFF. DNA for the CDR3: TGCGCCAGCAGTATGACAGGGTTCACTAATGAAAAACTGTTTTTT.

The chain combines TRBV4-3 with TRBJ2-3; weak D call: TRBD2 (5 bases). Germline CDR1 reads LGHNA; CDR2 reads YSLEER. Trimming removed 0 bases at V and 2 bases at J, with 12 bases between. This CDR3 contains 16 residues. The CDR3 DNA reads TGCGCCAGCAGCCAAGATCTTACCGGGGTCACAGATACGCAGTATTTT. Amino acid sequence: CASSQDLTGVTDTQYF.

This chain uses TRBV4-3 with TRBJ2-1; 7 nucleotides match TRBD2. Looked up from germline, CDR1 is LGHNA and CDR2 is YSLEER. This CDR3 is built from 18 residues. The J segment lost 0 bases and the V segment lost 3 bases, leaving 11 bases of the junction unmatched. CDR3 DNA sequence: TGCGCCAGCAGCCAGCTCTGGTGGGGGGGTGGCTCCTACAATGAGCAGTTCTTC. Its translation is CASSQLWWGGGSYNEQFF.

This clone was seen just once. The chain is built from TRBV7-2 and TRBJ2-7; TRBD2 matches 8 bases. This CDR3 contains 17 residues. Germline V gene lookup returns CDR1 SGHTA and CDR2 FQGNSA. V shed 0 bases, J shed 2 bases, and the junction held 9 bases outside the gene matches. This chain's CDR3 is CASSLAQSGGLPYEQYF. The CDR3 coding sequence is TGTGCCAGCAGCTTAGCGCAGTCGGGGGGGCTACCCTACGAGCAGTACTTC.

The genes are TRBV4-1 and TRBJ2-3, with a tentative D call TRBD1 (6 bases). The CDR3 runs to 16 residues. Deletions cut 5 bases from V and 3 bases from J, with 18 bases between. The germline V gene encodes CDR1 MGHRA and CDR2 YSYEKL. The CDR3 is CASSSKGGLRTDTQYF. CDR3 DNA: TGCGCCAGCAGCTCTAAAGGGGGATTACGTACAGATACGCAGTATTTT.

The J gene is TRBJ2-1, the V gene TRBV5-1; TRBD1 agrees at 8 bases. CDR1 and CDR2 (germline): SGHRS, YFSETQ. V dropped 0 bases and J dropped 6; count of bases not matched to a gene: 8. This CDR3 contains 16 residues. The CDR3 sequence is CASSLGPGGALNEQFF. In DNA, the CDR3 is TGCGCCAGCAGCTTGGGGCCAGGGGGCGCACTCAATGAGCAGTTCTTC. Based on the CDR3 plus reference TRBV5-1 and TRBJ2-1, the full variable domain is KAGVTQTPRYLIKTRGQQVTLSCSPISGHRSVSWYQQTPGQGLQFLFEYFSETQRNKGNFPGRFSGRQFSNSRSEMNVSTLELGDSALYLCASSLGPGGALNEQFFGPGTRLTVL.

This CDR3 is CASSMGGIHEQFF. The CDR3 region has the DNA TGTGCCAGCAGCATGGGGGGGATCCATGAGCAGTTCTTC. V usage is TRBV7-3 and J usage is TRBJ2-1, with 7 nucleotides matching TRBD2. V trimming: 5 bases; J trimming: 8 bases; junction bases outside the gene matches: 6. Per the germline V gene, CDR1 is SGHTA and CDR2 is FQGTGA. This CDR3 has 13 residues.

This clone has only a few counts. The chain is built from TRBV10-3 and TRBJ1-2, with 9 bases that match TRBD1. Looked up from germline, CDR1 is ENHRY and CDR2 is SYGVKD. V dropped 2 bases and J dropped 2; count of bases not matched to a gene: 3. The CDR3 covers 15 residues. CDR3 DNA sequence: TGTGCCATCAGTGAGAGTACAGGGGGCAACTATGGCTACACCTTC. Translation: CAISESTGGNYGYTF.

The chain uses TRBV7-2 and TRBJ2-4; D uncertain. Trimming removed 5 bases from V and 0 bases from J, with 8 bases in between. This CDR3 spans 14 amino acids. In germline, CDR1 is SGHTA, CDR2 FQGNSA. CDR3 amino acids: CASSAELAKNIQYF. The DNA for the CDR3 is TGTGCCAGCAGCGCGGAGCTAGCCAAAAACATTCAGTACTTC.

The chain employs TRBV7-2 and TRBJ1-1, with 9 bases identical to TRBD1. Per germline, CDR1 SGHTA and CDR2 FQGNSA. This CDR3 comprises 16 residues. V shed 4 bases, J shed 3 bases, and the junction held 9 bases outside the gene matches. DNA for the CDR3: TGTGCCAGCAGCTCCGTCGCCCGGACAGGGGACACTGAAGCTTTCTTT. Its protein is CASSSVARTGDTEAFF.

V gene TRBV5-4 combines with J gene TRBJ2-6; D is possibly TRBD2 (6 bases). Germline V gives CDR1 SGHNT, CDR2 YYREEE (reference sequence). This CDR3 comprises 15 residues. Trimming took 5 bases from V and 9 from J, leaving 18 bases between them. Written as DNA, the CDR3 is TGTGCCAGCAGTTTCCGCGGGGCCACACTCAACGTCCTGACTTTC. Protein: CASSFRGATLNVLTF.

As for this clone: It is likely a read error, because the conserved phenylalanine at the end of the CDR3 is missing. The DNA is left out, because the CDR3 cannot be placed on it with certainty; the CDR3 is given as TCRdb lists it. The V and J genes are TRBV11-2 and TRBJ1-2; no check of the table's D call, TRBD1, against the DNA was made. Ends included, the CDR3 has 14 residues. Germline V gene sequence: CDR1 SGHAT, CDR2 FQNNGV. Here the CDR3 reads CASSLGQTPSRCTL.

V gene TRBV5-4 combines with J gene TRBJ2-5, with TRBD2 matching 16 bases. Trimming took 3 bases from V and 5 from J; bases not matched to a gene: 16. The CDR3 loop spans 20 amino acids. Germline V gene lookup returns CDR1 SGHNT and CDR2 YYREEE (reference sequence). The chain's CDR3 is CASSSKGSGTSGGALETQYF. Written as DNA, the CDR3 is TGTGCCAGCAGCTCAAAGGGCTCCGGGACTAGCGGGGGGGCTTTGGAGACCCAGTACTTC.

This clone showed up just once. CDR3 sequence reads: CASSYSLPEQYF. As DNA, the CDR3 is TGTGCCAGCAGCTACTCCCTCCCCGAGCAGTACTTC. This rearrangement joins TRBV7-2 to TRBJ2-7; no firm D call. The ends were cut back, 4 bases at V and 6 bases at J, with 10 bases in the middle. In germline, CDR1 is SGHTA, CDR2 FQGNSA. CDR3 length equals 12 residues.

This clone was detected only once. The chain has TRBV4-2 and TRBJ2-5, with a possible D match to TRBD1 (5 bases). Germline CDR1 is LGHNA and CDR2 is YNFKEQ. Deletions cut 0 bases from V and 0 bases from J, with 8 bases between. CDR3 length: 15 residues. The DNA for the CDR3 is TGTGCCAGCAGCCAAGATCAGGGCTACCAAGAGACCCAGTACTTC. Residues: CASSQDQGYQETQYF.

In this sample, this clone turned up a few times. This chain connects TRBV5-1 to TRBJ2-1; tentative D call: TRBD1 (5 bases). The CDR3 contains 13 residues. Per the germline V gene, CDR1 is SGHRS and CDR2 is YFSETQ. V was cut by 3 bases and J by 8 bases, with 12 bases left in between. CDR3 nucleotides: TGCGCCAGCAGCTGGACACAGGTCGATGAGCAGTTCTTC. It translates to CASSWTQVDEQFF. The full variable domain, with the rest looked up from reference TRBV5-1 and TRBJ2-1, is KAGVTQTPRYLIKTRGQQVTLSCSPISGHRSVSWYQQTPGQGLQFLFEYFSETQRNKGNFPGRFSGRQFSNSRSEMNVSTLELGDSALYLCASSWTQVDEQFFGPGTRLTVL.

The J gene is TRBJ1-5, the V gene TRBV19, with TRBD1 matching 7 bases. The CDR3 totals 13 residues. Trimming removed 4 bases from V and 6 bases from J; junction bases left unmatched: 3. CDR1 and CDR2 (germline): LNHDA, SQIVND (reference sequence). The CDR3 nucleotides are TGTGCCAGTAGTAACGCAGGGGGTCAGCCCCAGCATTTT. It yields the protein CASSNAGGQPQHF.

This clone has just a few counts. The rearrangement uses TRBV9 and TRBJ2-5, with 11 bases fitting TRBD2. The CDR3 totals 15 residues. After removal of 3 bases from V and 2 bases from J, the junction contained 3 bases not matched to a gene. Germline V gene lookup returns CDR1 SGDLS and CDR2 YYNGEE. This CDR3 is CASSEGTSGQETQYF. The CDR3 nucleotides are TGTGCCAGCAGCGAGGGGACTAGCGGTCAAGAGACCCAGTACTTC.

V and J are TRBV5-6 and TRBJ1-3; D ambiguous. V was pared by 0 bases and J by 0 bases, with 7 bases between. Germline V lookup: CDR1 SGHDT, CDR2 YYEEEE. The CDR3 is made up of 15 amino acids. DNA for the CDR3: TGTGCCAGCAGCTTGGTACCAGGCTCTGGAAACACCATATATTTT. It translates to CASSLVPGSGNTIYF.